This record looks at one T cell receptor (beta chain) sequence and its context. Other DNA sequences in the same sample also yield this CDR3. This entry belongs to a study of blood T cell repertoires in COVID-19. The wider study: Acute and convalescent COVID-19 samples came from the United States, Italy and Spain. T cells, B-cell-depleted T cells, or PBMCs provided the cDNA or gDNA that served as material.

Sequencing was performed with immunoSEQ multiplex PCR; in TCRdb, only in-frame clones are kept and a portion is missing. The table records hundreds of thousands of clones, about 83% of them present only once. Trimming stripped 0 bases from V and 5 bases from J, with 7 bases between. Germline CDR1 and CDR2: KGHSH and LQKENI. The CDR3 spans 13 residues. The sequencing input was PBMCs or T cells enriched from blood (not recorded which). This TCR came from a woman between 45 and 60 years old who had recovered from COVID-19. This chain uses TRBV18 with TRBJ1-2; D is unclear. CDR3 loop: CASSPPARYGYTF. The CDR3 nucleotides are TGTGCCAGCTCACCACCGGCTCGTTATGGCTACACCTTC.